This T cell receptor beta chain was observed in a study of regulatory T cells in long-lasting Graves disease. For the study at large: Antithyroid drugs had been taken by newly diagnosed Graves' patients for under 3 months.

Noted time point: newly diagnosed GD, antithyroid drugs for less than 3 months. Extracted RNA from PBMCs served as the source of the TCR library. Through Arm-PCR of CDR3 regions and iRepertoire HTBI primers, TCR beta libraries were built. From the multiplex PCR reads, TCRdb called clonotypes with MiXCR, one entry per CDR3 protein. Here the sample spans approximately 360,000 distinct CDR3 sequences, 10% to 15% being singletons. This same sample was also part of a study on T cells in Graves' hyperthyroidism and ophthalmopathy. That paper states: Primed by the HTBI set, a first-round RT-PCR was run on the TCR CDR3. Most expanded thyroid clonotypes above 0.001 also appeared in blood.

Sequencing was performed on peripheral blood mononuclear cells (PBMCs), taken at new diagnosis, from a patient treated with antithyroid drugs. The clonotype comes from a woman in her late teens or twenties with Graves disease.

The CDR3 here is CASSQARRSRGPYNEQFF. CDR3 DNA: TGCGCCAGCAGCCAAGCCAGGAGGTCCCGGGGTCCATACAATGAGCAGTTCTTC. The chain couples TRBV4-3 to TRBJ2-1, with a weak D call TRBD2 (5 bases). Germline CDR1 and CDR2: LGHNA and YSLEER. The CDR3 runs to 18 residues. The V end was cut by 1 base, the J end by 4 bases, with 20 bases between.